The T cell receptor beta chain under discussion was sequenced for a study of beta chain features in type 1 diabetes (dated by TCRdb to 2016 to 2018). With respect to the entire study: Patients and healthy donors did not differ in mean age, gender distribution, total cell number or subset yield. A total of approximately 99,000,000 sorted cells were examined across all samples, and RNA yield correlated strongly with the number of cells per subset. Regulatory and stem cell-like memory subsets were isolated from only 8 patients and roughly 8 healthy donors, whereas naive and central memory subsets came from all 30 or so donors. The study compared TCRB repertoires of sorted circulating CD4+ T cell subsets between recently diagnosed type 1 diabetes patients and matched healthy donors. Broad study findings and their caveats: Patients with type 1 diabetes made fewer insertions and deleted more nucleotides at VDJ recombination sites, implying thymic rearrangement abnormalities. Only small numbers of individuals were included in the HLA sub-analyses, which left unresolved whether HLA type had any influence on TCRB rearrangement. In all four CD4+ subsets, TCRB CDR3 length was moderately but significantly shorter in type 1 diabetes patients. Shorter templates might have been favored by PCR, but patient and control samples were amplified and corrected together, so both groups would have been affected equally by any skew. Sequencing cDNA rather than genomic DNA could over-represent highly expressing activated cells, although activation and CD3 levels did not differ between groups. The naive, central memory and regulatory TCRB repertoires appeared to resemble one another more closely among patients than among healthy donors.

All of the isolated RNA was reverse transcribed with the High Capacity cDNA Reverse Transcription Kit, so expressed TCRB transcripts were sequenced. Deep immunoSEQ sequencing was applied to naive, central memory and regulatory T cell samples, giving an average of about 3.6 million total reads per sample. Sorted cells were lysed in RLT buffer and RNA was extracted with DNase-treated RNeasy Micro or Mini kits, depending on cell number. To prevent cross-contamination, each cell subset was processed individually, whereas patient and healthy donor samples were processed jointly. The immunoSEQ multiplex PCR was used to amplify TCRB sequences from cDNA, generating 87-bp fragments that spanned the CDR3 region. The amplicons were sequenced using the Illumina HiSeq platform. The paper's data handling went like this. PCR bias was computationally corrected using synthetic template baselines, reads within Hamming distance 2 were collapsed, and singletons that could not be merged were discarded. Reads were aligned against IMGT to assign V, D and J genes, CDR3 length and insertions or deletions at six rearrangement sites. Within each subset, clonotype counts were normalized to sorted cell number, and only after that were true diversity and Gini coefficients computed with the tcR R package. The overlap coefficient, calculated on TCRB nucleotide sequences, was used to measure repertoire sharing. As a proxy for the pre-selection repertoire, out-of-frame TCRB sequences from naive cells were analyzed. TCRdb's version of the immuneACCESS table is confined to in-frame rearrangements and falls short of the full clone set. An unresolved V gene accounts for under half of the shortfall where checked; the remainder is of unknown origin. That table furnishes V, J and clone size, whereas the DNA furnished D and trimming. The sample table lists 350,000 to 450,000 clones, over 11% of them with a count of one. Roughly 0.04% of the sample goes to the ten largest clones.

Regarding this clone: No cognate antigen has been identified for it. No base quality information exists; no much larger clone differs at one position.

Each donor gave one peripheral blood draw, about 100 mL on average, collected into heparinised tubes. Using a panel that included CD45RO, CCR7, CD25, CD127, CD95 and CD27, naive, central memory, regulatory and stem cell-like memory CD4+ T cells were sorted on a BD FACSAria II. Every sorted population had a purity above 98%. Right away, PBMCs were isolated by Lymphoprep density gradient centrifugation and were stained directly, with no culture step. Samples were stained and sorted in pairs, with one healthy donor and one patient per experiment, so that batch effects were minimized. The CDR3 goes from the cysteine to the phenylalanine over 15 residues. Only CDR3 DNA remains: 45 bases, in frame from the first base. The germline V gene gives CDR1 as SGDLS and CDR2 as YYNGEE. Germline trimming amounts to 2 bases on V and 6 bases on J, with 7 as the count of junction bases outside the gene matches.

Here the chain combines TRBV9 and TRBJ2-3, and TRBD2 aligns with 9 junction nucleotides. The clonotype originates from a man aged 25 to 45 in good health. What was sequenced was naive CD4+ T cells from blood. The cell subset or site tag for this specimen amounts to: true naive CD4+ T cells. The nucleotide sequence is TGTGCCAGCAGCGTGTCTAGCGGGGACTTTGATACGCAGTATTTT. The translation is CASSVSSGDFDTQYF.